This T cell receptor (beta chain) was identified in a study of blood T cell repertoires in COVID-19. About the study: PBMCs, B-cell-depleted T cells, or T cells provided the cDNA or gDNA that made up the material.

CDR3 length: 17 residues. Adults between roughly 18 and 89 years of age took part from 20 to 25 US areas. Each recovered donor of Cohort 3 presented with two negative PCRs, clearance, or symptom resolution. In the original workflow: From reference gene primer amplification, estimates of nucleated cell counts were derived. The data were produced by immunoSEQ multiplex PCR, yet TCRdb's version contains in-frame clones alone and is incomplete. That table gives V, J and clone size, and the DNA gave D and trimming. The sample shows 250,000 or so clones, 80% to 90% of them seen only once. This chain connects TRBV21-1 to TRBJ1-2; no check of the table's D call, TRBD1, against the DNA was made. TRBV21-1 is a pseudogene. The sequenced material came from PBMCs or T cells enriched from blood (not recorded which). This TCR derives from a woman in her 50s who had recovered from COVID-19. CDR3 nucleotides: TGTGCCAGCAGCAAAGTGAGGACAGGGCGAGGTCCTAATGGCTACACCTTC. As protein: CASSKVRTGRGPNGYTF.